These 29 T cell receptor beta chains were sequenced from one sample in a study of T cell responses to AZD1222 COVID-19 vaccine. The repertoire was sequenced with immunoSEQ multiplex PCR; TCRdb's copy has only in-frame clones and lacks some. The repertoire holds about 140,000 clones, with around 92% as singletons. The sequencing here drew on peripheral blood, taken 28 days after the second AZD1222 dose. The receptors stem from an adult who received the AZD1222 COVID-19 vaccine.

The rearrangement uses TRBV9 and TRBJ1-2, with TRBD1 as a possible D gene (5 bases). CDR1 SGDLS and CDR2 YYNGEE come from the germline V gene. The CDR3 contains 13 residues. The V end was cut by 0 bases, the J end by 2 bases, with 5 bases between. This chain's CDR3 is CASSVGQNYGYTF. The CDR3 DNA reads TGTGCCAGCAGCGTAGGACAGAACTATGGCTACACCTTC.

The V gene is TRBV7-3, the J gene TRBJ1-6; a possible D gene is TRBD1 (5 bases). This CDR3 has 13 amino acids. Looked up from germline, CDR1 is SGHTA and CDR2 is FQGTGA. V was cut by 8 bases and J by 7 bases, with 12 bases left in between. The CDR3 here is CASGWGENSPLHF. Here the CDR3 DNA reads TGTGCCAGCGGGTGGGGGGAAAATTCACCCCTCCACTTT.

The chain recombines TRBV27 with TRBJ2-1; TRBD1 agrees at 9 bases. CDR1 and CDR2 (germline): MNHEY, SMNVEV (reference sequence). The CDR3 is 16 amino acids. The junction had 10 bases not matched to a gene; V was cut back by 2 bases and J by 8 bases. The CDR3 spells CASSLQPGQGLDEQFF. The CDR3 region has the DNA TGTGCCAGCAGTTTACAACCGGGACAGGGCCTTGATGAGCAGTTCTTC.

This chain links TRBV28 with TRBJ2-1; 7 bases fit TRBD1. Germline CDR1 reads MDHEN; CDR2 reads SYDVKM. The CDR3 loop spans 15 amino acids. V lost 8 bases to trimming and J lost 0 bases; unmatched junction nucleotides: 7. The CDR3, as DNA: TGTGCCAGCCCACCAACAGGGGTCTCCTACAATGAGCAGTTCTTC. It codes for CASPPTGVSYNEQFF.

In its sample, this clone was seen a few times. The chain links TRBV10-3 to TRBJ1-3; D might be TRBD1 (6 bases). CDR3 length: 14 amino acids. The V gene lost 3 bases and the J gene lost 1 base, with 7 bases spanning the gap. Germline V lookup: CDR1 ENHRY, CDR2 SYGVKD. The CDR3 nucleotides are TGTGCCATCAGTGAACAGGGTTCTGGAAACACCATATATTTT. Amino acid sequence: CAISEQGSGNTIYF.

The V call is TRBV28, the J call TRBJ1-2; unclear D gene. V dropped 7 bases and J dropped 4 bases, with 13 bases sitting between them. The germline gives CDR1 MDHEN, CDR2 SYDVKM. The CDR3 spans 13 residues. The CDR3 sequence: CASNPAQSYGYTF. As DNA, the CDR3 is TGTGCCAGCAATCCAGCGCAAAGCTATGGCTACACCTTC.

V gene TRBV12-3 or TRBV12-4 combines with J gene TRBJ2-7, with a possible D match to TRBD2 (6 bases). CDR3 length: 13 amino acids. V lost 5 bases to trimming and J lost 4 bases, with 12 bases between them. CDR3 nucleotides: TGTGCCAGCAGTATATCTGGGACTTACGAGCAGTACTTC. Translating it yields CASSISGTYEQYF.

V and J are TRBV28 and TRBJ1-1; D unclear. CDR3 size: 12 residues. The germline CDR1 and CDR2 sequences are MDHEN and SYDVKM. V gave up 8 bases and J gave up 3 bases, with 10 bases separating them. The CDR3 DNA follows: TGTGCCAGCTCCTCTTGGGACACTGAAGCTTTCTTT. Amino acids: CASSSWDTEAFF.

The chain employs TRBV28 and TRBJ1-6; no reliable D call. Looked up from germline, CDR1 is MDHEN and CDR2 is SYDVKM. CDR3 length equals 12 residues. V was cut by 3 bases and J by 7 bases, with 4 bases left in between. The CDR3 sequence: CASSFLNSPLHF. For the CDR3, the DNA is TGTGCCAGCAGTTTCTTGAATTCACCCCTCCACTTT. The complete variable domain, with remaining parts taken from reference TRBV28 and TRBJ1-6, reads DVKVTQSSRYLVKRTGEKVFLECVQDMDHENMFWYRQDPGLGLRLIYFSYDVKMKEKGDIPEGYSVSREKKERFSLILESASTNQTSMYLCASSFLNSPLHFGNGTRLTVT.

The rearrangement links TRBV11-3 to TRBJ2-1; TRBD2 matches 9 bases. This CDR3 has 14 residues. CDR1 is SGHNT and CDR2 is YENEEA in the germline V gene. After removal of 4 bases from V and 5 bases from J, the junction contained 3 bases not matched to a gene. The CDR3 loop is CASSSGTSHNEQFF. CDR3 DNA sequence: TGTGCCAGCAGCTCCGGGACTAGCCACAATGAGCAGTTCTTC.

The genes are TRBV19 and TRBJ1-2; no clear D gene. Germline CDR1 is LNHDA and CDR2 is SQIVND (reference sequence). Trimming took off 4 bases at V and 6 bases at J, with 21 bases between the two ends. The CDR3 has 16 residues. The CDR3 DNA reads as TGTGCCAGTAGTACAAACGGACGTTTTAAGGAGAATGGCTACACCTTC. Residues: CASSTNGRFKENGYTF.

V gene TRBV19 combines with J gene TRBJ1-2; tentatively, D is TRBD1 (5 bases). The CDR3 loop spans 12 amino acids. The V and J ends lost 8 bases and 4 bases respectively, with 11 bases between them. Per germline, CDR1 LNHDA and CDR2 SQIVND (reference sequence). This chain's CDR3 is CASGRVGYGYTF. The CDR3 DNA sequence: TGTGCCAGTGGCAGGGTCGGCTATGGCTACACCTTC.

The gene calls are TRBV11-2 and TRBJ2-3; 8 nucleotides align to TRBD2. Trimming cost V 1 base and J 6 bases; bases outside gene matches: 3. CDR1 is SGHAT, CDR2 FQNNGV, per germline. The CDR3 covers 14 residues. The CDR3 reads CASSLGGRFDTQYF. CDR3 coding DNA: TGTGCCAGCAGCTTAGGCGGGAGGTTTGATACGCAGTATTTT.

The rearrangement links TRBV7-2 to TRBJ2-7, with no clear D. CDR1 SGHTA and CDR2 FQGNSA come from the germline V gene. Trimming cost V 2 bases and J 4 bases, with 12 bases left between them. This CDR3 is built from 14 residues. The CDR3 spells CASSLTAPRYEQYF. The DNA for the CDR3 is TGTGCCAGCAGCTTAACGGCACCCCGGTACGAGCAGTACTTC.

The chain joins TRBV7-9 to TRBJ1-4; D may be TRBD1 (5 bases). Germline V gene sequence: CDR1 SEHNR, CDR2 FQNEAQ (reference sequence). With 5 bases removed from V and 7 bases from J, the gap between germline ends came to 20 bases. The length of the CDR3 is 16 residues. CDR3 coding DNA: TGTGCCAGCAGCCCCGTCCGAGGGAGGGGAATTGAAAAACTGTTTTTT. Its translation is CASSPVRGRGIEKLFF.

V is TRBV5-1 and J is TRBJ2-6; no definite D call. V gave up 4 bases and J gave up 2 bases, with 10 bases separating them. The CDR3 contains 15 residues. Germline assignment: CDR1 SGHRS and CDR2 YFSETQ. For the CDR3, the DNA is TGCGCCAGCAGCATATCAGGAGCTGGGGCCAACGTCCTGACTTTC. The encoded protein is CASSISGAGANVLTF.

The chain carries TRBV28 and TRBJ2-2, with 9 bases fitting TRBD2. Germline trimming cut 6 bases from V and 4 bases from J; bases unmatched to any gene: 6. The CDR3 runs 15 residues. CDR1 and CDR2 from the germline V gene are MDHEN and SYDVKM. CDR3 nucleotides: TGTGCCAGCAGCTTAGCGGGAGCGCGCACCGGGGAGCTGTTTTTT. Its translation: CASSLAGARTGELFF. The full variable domain, rest sourced from reference TRBV28 and TRBJ2-2, is DVKVTQSSRYLVKRTGEKVFLECVQDMDHENMFWYRQDPGLGLRLIYFSYDVKMKEKGDIPEGYSVSREKKERFSLILESASTNQTSMYLCASSLAGARTGELFFGEGSRLTVL.

This clone has just a few counts. The CDR3 region is CASSLEGPNQPQHF. The CDR3 DNA sequence: TGCGCCAGCAGCTTGGAAGGACCTAATCAGCCCCAGCATTTT. V gene TRBV5-1 combines with J gene TRBJ1-5; no reliable D call. This CDR3 has 14 amino acids. CDR1 is SGHRS and CDR2 is YFSETQ in the germline V gene. V was clipped by 0 bases and J by 4 bases, with 8 bases between them.

This clone was detected only once. The chain joins TRBV19 to TRBJ1-5; no reliable D call. Germline CDR1 reads LNHDA; CDR2 reads SQIVND (reference sequence). The CDR3 spans 13 residues. Trimming stripped 0 bases from V and 7 bases from J, with 7 bases between. CDR3 nucleotide sequence: TGTGCCAGTAGTATAGATCGGAGGCAGCCCCAGCATTTT. Protein sequence: CASSIDRRQPQHF.

The chain joins TRBV28 to TRBJ1-2, with D hard to call. CDR3 size: 13 residues. Germline lookup yields CDR1 MDHEN and CDR2 SYDVKM. Trimming removed 7 bases at V and 7 bases at J, with 16 bases between. The CDR3 loop reads CASTTLRRGGYTF. CDR3 bases: TGTGCCAGCACTACGCTGCGCCGGGGTGGCTACACCTTC.

V and J are TRBV5-1 and TRBJ2-7, with D tentatively TRBD1 (6 bases). Germline assignment: CDR1 SGHRS and CDR2 YFSETQ. The V end was cut by 1 base, the J end by 4 bases, with 9 bases between. CDR3 length: 13 amino acids. DNA for the CDR3: TGCGCCAGCAGCTTGAACAGGGAATACGAGCAGTACTTC. This codes for CASSLNREYEQYF.

The chain links TRBV19 to TRBJ2-7; D uncertain. The CDR3 is 13 residues long. Between the trimmed V and J ends, which lost 6 bases and 0 bases, there was a span of 9 bases. Germline lookup yields CDR1 LNHDA and CDR2 SQIVND (reference sequence). CDR3 nucleotide sequence: TGTGCCAGTAGAGATCGGGCCTCCTACGAGCAGTACTTC. Translating gives CASRDRASYEQYF. Drawing the rest from reference TRBV19 and TRBJ2-7, the complete variable domain is DGGITQSPKYLFRKEGQNVTLSCEQNLNHDAMYWYRQDPGQGLRLIYYSQIVNDFQKGDIAEGYSVSREKKESFPLTVTSAQKNPTAFYLCASRDRASYEQYFGPGTRLTVT.

The CDR3: CASSAETGNTEAFF. The CDR3 DNA reads as TGTGCCAGCAGCGCCGAGACAGGGAACACTGAAGCTTTCTTT. The gene calls are TRBV11-3 and TRBJ1-1, with a tentative D call TRBD1 (6 bases). The germline V gene has CDR1 SGHNT and CDR2 YENEEA. V was cut by 5 bases and J by 1 base, with 11 bases left in between. This CDR3 has 14 amino acids.

CDR3 bases: TGCAGCGTTACTCCCGGGACAGCAACAGATACGCAGTATTTT. It yields the protein CSVTPGTATDTQYF. The V and J genes are TRBV29-1 and TRBJ2-3; 7 bases are a match to TRBD1. From germline, CDR1 is SQVTM and CDR2 ANQGSEA. V was pared by 5 bases and J by 3 bases, with 8 bases of the junction left unmatched. This CDR3 has 14 amino acids.

V gene TRBV7-9 combines with J gene TRBJ1-6; D gene uncertain. Trimming cost V 1 base and J 7 bases, with 2 bases left between them. Germline values: CDR1 SEHNR, CDR2 FQNEAQ (reference sequence). The CDR3 is 12 residues long. The CDR3 sequence: CASSLGNSPLHF. CDR3 nucleotides: TGTGCCAGCAGCTTAGGGAATTCACCCCTCCACTTT.

The rearrangement joins TRBV19 to TRBJ1-1; perhaps TRBD1 as D (5 bases). The CDR3 length is 14 residues. Germline-derived CDR1 and CDR2 are LNHDA and SQIVND (reference sequence). Trimming cost V 5 bases and J 5 bases, with 15 bases left between them. CDR3 amino acids: CASSGQGIGTEAFF. CDR3 nucleotides: TGTGCCAGTAGTGGCCAGGGTATTGGGACTGAAGCTTTCTTT.

The chain carries TRBV5-1 and TRBJ1-2; TRBD1 might be the D (5 bases). Trimming took 4 bases from V and 8 from J, leaving 18 bases between them. The CDR3 is 14 residues long. The V gene's germline CDR1 is SGHRS and CDR2 YFSETQ. The CDR3 DNA reads TGCGCCAGCAGCCTCCGTGGGGCGGCAGGGGGCTACACCTTC. Amino acids: CASSLRGAAGGYTF.

The rearrangement links TRBV10-3 to TRBJ2-2; maybe TRBD1 (6 bases). With 0 bases removed from V and 6 bases from J, the gap between germline ends came to 11 bases. This CDR3 is built from 15 residues. The germline V gene encodes CDR1 ENHRY and CDR2 SYGVKD. CDR3 sequence: CAISESLGGPGELFF. CDR3 in DNA: TGTGCCATCAGTGAGTCGTTAGGGGGACCCGGGGAGCTGTTTTTT.

The V gene is TRBV29-1, the J gene TRBJ2-7; 7 bases are a match to TRBD1. CDR3 size: 15 residues. V was clipped by 4 bases and J by 0 bases; unmatched bases: 9. The V gene's germline CDR1 is SQVTM and CDR2 ANQGSEA. CDR3 region: CSVGLGQVGSYEQYF. Here the CDR3 DNA reads TGCAGCGTTGGATTAGGACAGGTTGGCTCCTACGAGCAGTACTTC.